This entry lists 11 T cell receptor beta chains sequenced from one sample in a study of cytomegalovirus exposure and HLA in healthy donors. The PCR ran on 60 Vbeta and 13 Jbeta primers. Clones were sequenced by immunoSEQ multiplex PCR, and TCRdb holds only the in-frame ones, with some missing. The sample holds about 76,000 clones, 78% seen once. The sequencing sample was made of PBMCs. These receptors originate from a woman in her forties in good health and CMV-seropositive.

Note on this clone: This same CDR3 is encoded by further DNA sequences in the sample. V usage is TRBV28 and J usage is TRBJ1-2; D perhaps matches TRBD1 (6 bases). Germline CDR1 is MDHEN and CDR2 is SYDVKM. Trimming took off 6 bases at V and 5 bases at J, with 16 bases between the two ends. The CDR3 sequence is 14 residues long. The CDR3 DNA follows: TGTGCCAGCAGCTTAGCGACAGGACCTTATGGCTACACCTTC. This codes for CASSLATGPYGYTF.

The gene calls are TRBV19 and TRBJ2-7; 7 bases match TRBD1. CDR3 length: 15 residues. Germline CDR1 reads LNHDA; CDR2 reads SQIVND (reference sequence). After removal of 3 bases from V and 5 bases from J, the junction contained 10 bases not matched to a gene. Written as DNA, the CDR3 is TGTGCCAGTAGTATGGACAGGAGTGTTGTCGACGAGCAGTACTTC. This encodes CASSMDRSVVDEQYF.

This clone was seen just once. The CDR3 DNA reads as TGCAGTGCTAGGGAGAACGAGCAGTACTTC. Amino acid sequence: CSARENEQYF. The chain is built from TRBV20-1 and TRBJ2-7; no reliable D call. The germline CDR1 and CDR2 sequences are DFQATT and SNEGSKA (reference sequence). The CDR3 length is 10 residues. The germline V and J ends were trimmed by 3 bases and 5 bases, with 5 bases remaining between them.

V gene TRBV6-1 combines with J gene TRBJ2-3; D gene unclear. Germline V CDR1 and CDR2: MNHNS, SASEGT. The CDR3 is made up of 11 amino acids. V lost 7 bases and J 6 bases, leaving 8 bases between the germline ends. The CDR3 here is CASMEYDTQYF. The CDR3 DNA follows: TGTGCCAGCATGGAGTACGATACGCAGTATTTT.

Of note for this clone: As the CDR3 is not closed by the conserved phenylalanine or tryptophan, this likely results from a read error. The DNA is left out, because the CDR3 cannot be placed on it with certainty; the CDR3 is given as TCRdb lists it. The CDR3 loop is CSAARDRGL. The rearrangement joins TRBV20-1 to TRBJ1-2; TRBD1 is taken as the D call from the table, unchecked against the DNA. The germline V gene has CDR1 DFQATT and CDR2 SNEGSKA (reference sequence). Ends included, the CDR3 has 9 residues.

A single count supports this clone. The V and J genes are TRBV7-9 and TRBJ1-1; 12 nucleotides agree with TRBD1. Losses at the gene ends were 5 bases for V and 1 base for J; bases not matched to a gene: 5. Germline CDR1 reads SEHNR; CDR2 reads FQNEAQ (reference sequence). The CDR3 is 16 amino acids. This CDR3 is CASSEGQGAPNTEAFF. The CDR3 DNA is TGTGCCAGCAGCGAGGGACAGGGGGCTCCGAACACTGAAGCTTTCTTT. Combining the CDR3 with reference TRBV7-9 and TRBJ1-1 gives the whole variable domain DTGVSQNPRHKITKRGQNVTFRCDPISEHNRLYWYRQTLGQGPEFLTYFQNEAQLEKSRLLSDRFSAERPKGSFSTLEIQRTEQGDSAMYLCASSEGQGAPNTEAFFGQGTRLTVV.

CDR3 protein: CASSSATSSYSNQPQHF. CDR3 coding DNA: TGTGCCAGCAGTTCCGCAACTTCTAGCTATAGCAATCAGCCCCAGCATTTT. The gene calls are TRBV7-9 and TRBJ1-5, with D unresolved. The CDR3 sequence is 17 residues long. Trimming took off 6 bases at V and 0 bases at J, with 18 bases between the two ends. Germline CDR1 reads SEHNR; CDR2 reads FQNEAQ (reference sequence).

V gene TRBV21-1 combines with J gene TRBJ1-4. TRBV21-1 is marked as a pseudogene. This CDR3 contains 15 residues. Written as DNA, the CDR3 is TGTGCCAGCAGCGTTCGGGGGTTAGCTAATGAAAAACTGTTTTTT. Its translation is CASSVRGLANEKLFF.

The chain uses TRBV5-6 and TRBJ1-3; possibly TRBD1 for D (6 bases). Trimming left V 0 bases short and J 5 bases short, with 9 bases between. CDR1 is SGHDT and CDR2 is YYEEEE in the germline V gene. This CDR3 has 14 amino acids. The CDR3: CASSLVDRRNTIYF. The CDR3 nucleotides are TGTGCCAGCAGCTTGGTGGACAGAAGAAACACCATATATTTT.

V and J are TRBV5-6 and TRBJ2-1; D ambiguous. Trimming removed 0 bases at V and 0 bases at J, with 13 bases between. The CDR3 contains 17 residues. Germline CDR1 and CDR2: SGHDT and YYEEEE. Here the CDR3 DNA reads TGTGCCAGCAGCTTGGGGTCCCTTTGGAGCTCCTACAATGAGCAGTTCTTC. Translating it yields CASSLGSLWSSYNEQFF.

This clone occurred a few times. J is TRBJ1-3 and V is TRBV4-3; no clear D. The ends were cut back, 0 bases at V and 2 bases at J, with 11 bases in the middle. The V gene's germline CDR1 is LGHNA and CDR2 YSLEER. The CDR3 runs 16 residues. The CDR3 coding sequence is TGCGCCAGCAGCCAAGATCCCCGGCAGGCTGGAAACACCATATATTTT. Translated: CASSQDPRQAGNTIYF.